This T cell receptor (beta chain) was obtained from a study of blood T cells in healthy people across ages. Each donor was a healthy Caucasian individual from Russia, aged 6 to 90. The second PCR ran about 6 to 12 cycles with a sample-barcoded 5' primer and J-beta primers. Every sample returned 3 million or more CDR3-containing paired-end reads. TCRdb called the 5' RACE reads again in MiXCR, with one record for every CDR3 protein. The sample records nearly 1 million distinct CDR3 sequences, roughly 51% being singletons. In regard to this clonotype: Its antigen is currently unknown.

Points from the study as a whole: Donor CMV status, an unknown factor, possibly confounded changes in expanded clonotypes. Older age went with lower TCR beta diversity per million T cells, in a roughly linear way.

Germline V gene lookup returns CDR1 LGHNA and CDR2 YNFKEQ. Trimming took 2 bases from V and 7 from J; bases not matched to a gene: 12. The CDR3 has 17 residues. The sample was blood. The origin of this receptor is a woman aged 55-75 years in good health. The chain uses TRBV4-2 and TRBJ2-1; 9 bases line up with TRBD2. The CDR3 reads CASSQQAGLAGTNEQFF. The CDR3 DNA reads as TGTGCCAGCAGCCAACAAGCGGGGCTAGCGGGAACAAATGAGCAGTTCTTC.